This T cell receptor (beta chain) was recovered during a study of cytomegalovirus exposure and HLA in healthy donors. Points from the study as a whole: Earlier analysis found most TCR beta V segments productive about 87% or about 30% of the time. Reportedly, a later analysis found an Asian-associated ancestry cluster had fewer N-insertions than the approximately 700-donor mean. Reportedly, TCR beta sequences accurately predicted HLA-A and HLA-B alleles in most subjects. In a later analysis, TCR beta V- and J-gene trimming showed a link to a missense DCLRE1C variant.

PCR was performed using 60 Vbeta and 13 Jbeta primers. Sequencing used immunoSEQ multiplex PCR; TCRdb keeps in-frame clones, though not all of them. The data contain around 130,000 clones, around three quarters of them singletons. On this clone itself: As yet, its antigen is unknown.

The CDR3 runs to 13 residues. Germline CDR1 and CDR2: MNHEY and SMNVEV (reference sequence). J gave up 5 bases and V 6 bases, and 0 bases lay outside the gene matches. The receptor's source is a man in his forties or fifties in good health and CMV-seronegative. This sequence joins TRBV27 and TRBJ2-2; 10 nucleotides agree with TRBD2. What was sequenced was PBMCs. CDR3 amino acids: CASRAGGTGELFF. Here the CDR3 DNA reads TGTGCCAGCAGAGCGGGAGGGACCGGGGAGCTGTTTTTT.